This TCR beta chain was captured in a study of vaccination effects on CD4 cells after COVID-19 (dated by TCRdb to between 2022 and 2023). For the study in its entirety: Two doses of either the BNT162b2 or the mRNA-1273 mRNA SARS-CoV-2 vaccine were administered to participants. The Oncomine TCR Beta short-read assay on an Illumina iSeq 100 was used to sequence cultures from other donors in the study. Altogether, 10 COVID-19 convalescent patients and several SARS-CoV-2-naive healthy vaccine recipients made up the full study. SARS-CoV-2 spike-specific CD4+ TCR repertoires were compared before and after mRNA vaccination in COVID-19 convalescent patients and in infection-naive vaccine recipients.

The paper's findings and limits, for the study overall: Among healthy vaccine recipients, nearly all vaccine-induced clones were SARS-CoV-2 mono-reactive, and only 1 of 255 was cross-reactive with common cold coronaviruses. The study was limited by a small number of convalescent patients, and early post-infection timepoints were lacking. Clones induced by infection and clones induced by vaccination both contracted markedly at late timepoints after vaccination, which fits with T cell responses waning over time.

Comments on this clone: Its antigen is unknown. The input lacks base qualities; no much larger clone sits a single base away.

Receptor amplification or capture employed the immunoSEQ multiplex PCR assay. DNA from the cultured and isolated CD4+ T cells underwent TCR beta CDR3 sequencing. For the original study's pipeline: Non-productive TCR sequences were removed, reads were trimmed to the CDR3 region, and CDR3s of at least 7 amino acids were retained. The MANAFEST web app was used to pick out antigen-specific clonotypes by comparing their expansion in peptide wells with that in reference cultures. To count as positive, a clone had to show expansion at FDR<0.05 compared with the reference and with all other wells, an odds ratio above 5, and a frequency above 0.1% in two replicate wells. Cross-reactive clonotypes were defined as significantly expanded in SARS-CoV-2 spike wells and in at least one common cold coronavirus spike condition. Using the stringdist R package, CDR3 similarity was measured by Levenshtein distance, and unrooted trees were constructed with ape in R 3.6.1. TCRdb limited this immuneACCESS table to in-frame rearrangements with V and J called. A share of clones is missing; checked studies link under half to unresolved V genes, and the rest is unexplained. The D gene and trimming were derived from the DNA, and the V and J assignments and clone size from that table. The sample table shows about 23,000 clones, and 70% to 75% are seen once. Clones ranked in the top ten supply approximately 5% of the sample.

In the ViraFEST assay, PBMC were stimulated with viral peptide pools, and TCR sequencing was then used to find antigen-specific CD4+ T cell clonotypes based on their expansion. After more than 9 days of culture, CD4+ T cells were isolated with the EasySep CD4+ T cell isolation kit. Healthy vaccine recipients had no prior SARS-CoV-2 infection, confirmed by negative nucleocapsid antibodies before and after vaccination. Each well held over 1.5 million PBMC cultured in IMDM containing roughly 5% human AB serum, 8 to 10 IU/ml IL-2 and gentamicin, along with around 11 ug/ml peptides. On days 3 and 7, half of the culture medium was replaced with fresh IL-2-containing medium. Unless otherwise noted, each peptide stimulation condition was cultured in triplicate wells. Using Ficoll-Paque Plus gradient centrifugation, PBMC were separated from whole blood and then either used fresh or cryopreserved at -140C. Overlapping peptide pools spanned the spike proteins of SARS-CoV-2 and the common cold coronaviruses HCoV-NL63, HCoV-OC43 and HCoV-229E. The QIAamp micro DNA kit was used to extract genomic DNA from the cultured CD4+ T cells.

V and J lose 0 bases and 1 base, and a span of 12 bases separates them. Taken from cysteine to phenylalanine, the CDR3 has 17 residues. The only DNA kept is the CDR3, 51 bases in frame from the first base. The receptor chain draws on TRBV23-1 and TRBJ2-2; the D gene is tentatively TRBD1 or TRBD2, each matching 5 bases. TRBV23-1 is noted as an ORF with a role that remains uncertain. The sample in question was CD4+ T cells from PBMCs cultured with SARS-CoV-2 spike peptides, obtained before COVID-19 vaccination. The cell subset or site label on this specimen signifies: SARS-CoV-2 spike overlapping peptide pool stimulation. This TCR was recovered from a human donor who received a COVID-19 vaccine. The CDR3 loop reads CASSQSRGRRNTGELFF. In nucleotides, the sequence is TGCGCCAGCAGTCAATCGAGGGGACGGCGGAACACCGGGGAGCTGTTTTTT.